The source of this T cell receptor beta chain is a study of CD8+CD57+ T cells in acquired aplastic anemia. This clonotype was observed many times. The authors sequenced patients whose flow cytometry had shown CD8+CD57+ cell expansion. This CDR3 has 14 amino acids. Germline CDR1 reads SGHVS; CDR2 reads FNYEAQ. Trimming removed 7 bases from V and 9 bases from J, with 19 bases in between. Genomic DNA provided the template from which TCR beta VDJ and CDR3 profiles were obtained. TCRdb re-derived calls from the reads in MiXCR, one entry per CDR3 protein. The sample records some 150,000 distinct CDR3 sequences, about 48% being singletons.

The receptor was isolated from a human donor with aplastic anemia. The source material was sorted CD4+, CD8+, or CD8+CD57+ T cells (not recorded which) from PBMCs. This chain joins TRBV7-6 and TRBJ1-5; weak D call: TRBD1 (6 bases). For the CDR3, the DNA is TGTGCCAGCACCCCGGCAGGACCACAGGGGCCCCAGCATTTT. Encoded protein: CASTPAGPQGPQHF.